A selection of T cell receptor beta chains follows, all from one sample in a study of cytomegalovirus exposure and HLA in healthy donors. TCRdb's copy holds only in-frame clones and misses some; the assay was immunoSEQ multiplex PCR. The sample holds roughly 80,000 clones, approximately 61% seen once. Sequenced sample: PBMCs. These receptor sequences come from a woman aged 50 to 65 in good health and CMV-seropositive. CDR3s include the opening cysteine and the closing phenylalanine or tryptophan. Fields, in order: CDR3 protein, CDR3 DNA, D gene, clone size, J gene, V gene. A D gene is named only where the DNA matches it firmly. Expanded clones are given a class, and other clones once, few, many or no size at all.

cdr3_aa: CASSEGGGTDTQYF
cdr3_nt: TGTGCCAGCAGTGAAGGCGGGGGCACAGATACGCAGTATTTT
d_call: NA
clone_size: NA
j_call: TRBJ2-3
v_call: TRBV25-1

cdr3_aa: CASSERTGDFETQYF
cdr3_nt: TGTGCCAGCAGTGAACGGACAGGGGACTTCGAGACCCAGTACTTC
d_call: TRBD1
clone_size: NA
j_call: TRBJ2-5
v_call: TRBV6-1

cdr3_aa: CASSEGAHLSTDTQYF
cdr3_nt: TGCGCCAGCAGTGAGGGGGCCCACCTTAGCACAGATACGCAGTATTTT
d_call: NA
clone_size: NA
j_call: TRBJ2-3
v_call: TRBV10-1

cdr3_aa: CASGLPRQGVNEQYF
cdr3_nt: TGTGCTAGTGGGCTTCCCCGACAGGGGGTTAACGAGCAGTACTTC
d_call: TRBD1
clone_size: NA
j_call: TRBJ2-7
v_call: TRBV12-5

cdr3_aa: CASSNPTGNTEAFF
cdr3_nt: TGTGCCAGCAGTAACCCTACAGGGAACACTGAAGCTTTCTTT
d_call: NA
clone_size: NA
j_call: TRBJ1-1
v_call: TRBV6-6

cdr3_aa: CASSEGASQGARFF
cdr3_nt: TGTGCCAGCAGTGAGGGGGCGTCTCAGGGGGCCAGGTTCTTC
d_call: TRBD1
clone_size: NA
j_call: TRBJ2-1
v_call: TRBV2

cdr3_aa: CASSGGGTATDTQYF
cdr3_nt: TGCGCCAGCTCCGGGGGGGGGACGGCTACAGATACGCAGTATTTT
d_call: TRBD2
clone_size: NA
j_call: TRBJ2-3
v_call: TRBV5-1

cdr3_aa: CASSPGTGNTDTQYF
cdr3_nt: TGTGCCAGCAGTCCCGGGACAGGGAACACAGATACGCAGTATTTT
d_call: TRBD1
clone_size: NA
j_call: TRBJ2-3
v_call: TRBV6-1

cdr3_aa: CASSQRSTEAFF
cdr3_nt: TGCGCCAGCAGCCAAAGGAGCACTGAAGCTTTCTTT
d_call: NA
clone_size: NA
j_call: TRBJ1-1
v_call: TRBV4-1

cdr3_aa: CASSVATGRGQDEAFF
cdr3_nt: TGTGCCAGCAGCGTAGCTACTGGCAGGGGGCAGGATGAAGCTTTCTTT
d_call: TRBD1
clone_size: few
j_call: TRBJ1-1
v_call: TRBV9

cdr3_aa: CASSIGWARGEQYF
cdr3_nt: TGTGCCAGTAGTATTGGGTGGGCTAGGGGCGAGCAGTACTTC
d_call: NA
clone_size: NA
j_call: TRBJ2-7
v_call: TRBV19

cdr3_aa: CAIGTGTGINYGYTF
cdr3_nt: TGTGCCATCGGGACGGGGACAGGGATTAACTATGGCTACACCTTC
d_call: TRBD1
clone_size: NA
j_call: TRBJ1-2
v_call: TRBV10-3

cdr3_aa: CASTLRDRDQPQHF
cdr3_nt: TGTGCCAGTACCCTAAGGGACAGGGACCAGCCCCAGCATTTT
d_call: TRBD1
clone_size: NA
j_call: TRBJ1-5
v_call: TRBV19

cdr3_aa: CASSKHERWETQYF
cdr3_nt: TGTGCCAGCAGCAAGCACGAGCGGTGGGAGACCCAGTACTTC
d_call: NA
clone_size: NA
j_call: TRBJ2-5
v_call: TRBV9

cdr3_aa: CASSSNRGVSYGYTF
cdr3_nt: TGTGCCAGCAGCTCGAACCGGGGGGTTTCCTATGGCTACACCTTC
d_call: NA
clone_size: NA
j_call: TRBJ1-2
v_call: TRBV21-1

cdr3_aa: CASSYGGNEQFF
cdr3_nt: TGTGCCAGTAGTTACGGCGGGAATGAGCAGTTCTTC
d_call: NA
clone_size: NA
j_call: TRBJ2-1
v_call: TRBV19

cdr3_aa: CATSWDGGPGETQYF
cdr3_nt: TGTGCCACCAGCTGGGACGGGGGGCCGGGAGAGACCCAGTACTTC
d_call: NA
clone_size: once
j_call: TRBJ2-5
v_call: TRBV15

cdr3_aa: CASSMGQLNTEAFF
cdr3_nt: TGTGCCAGTAGTATGGGACAGTTGAACACTGAAGCTTTCTTT
d_call: TRBD1
clone_size: few
j_call: TRBJ1-1
v_call: TRBV19

cdr3_aa: CASTGTGSDTQYF
cdr3_nt: TGCGCCAGCACCGGTACAGGGTCAGATACGCAGTATTTT
d_call: NA
clone_size: NA
j_call: TRBJ2-3
v_call: TRBV5-1

cdr3_aa: CASSQVQGDNQPQHF
cdr3_nt: TGTGCCAGCAGCCAAGTCCAAGGGGACAATCAGCCCCAGCATTTT
d_call: NA
clone_size: NA
j_call: TRBJ1-5
v_call: TRBV4-2

cdr3_aa: CASTLPRDNSPLHF
cdr3_nt: TGTGCCAGCACCCTCCCGAGGGATAATTCACCCCTCCACTTT
d_call: NA
clone_size: few
j_call: TRBJ1-6
v_call: TRBV6-1

cdr3_aa: CASSPQGSTGELFF
cdr3_nt: TGTGCCAGCAGCCCTCAGGGATCCACCGGGGAGCTGTTTTTT
d_call: NA
clone_size: NA
j_call: TRBJ2-2
v_call: TRBV7-6

cdr3_aa: CASSATWTGGLYEQYF
cdr3_nt: TGTGCCAGCAGTGCCACTTGGACAGGAGGCCTCTACGAGCAGTACTTC
d_call: TRBD1
clone_size: NA
j_call: TRBJ2-7
v_call: TRBV6-1

cdr3_aa: CASRIQGALGTEAFF
cdr3_nt: TGTGCCAGCAGAATACAGGGGGCCCTGGGAACTGAAGCTTTCTTT
d_call: TRBD1
clone_size: NA
j_call: TRBJ1-1
v_call: TRBV28

cdr3_aa: CATTSRGLNTEAFF
cdr3_nt: TGTGCCACCACTTCTCGGGGACTTAACACTGAAGCTTTCTTT
d_call: NA
clone_size: NA
j_call: TRBJ1-1
v_call: TRBV27

cdr3_aa: CAGSARRGEKLFF
cdr3_nt: TGTGCCGGATCGGCCCGAAGGGGTGAAAAACTGTTTTTT
d_call: NA
clone_size: NA
j_call: TRBJ1-4
v_call: TRBV28

cdr3_aa: CASSATSSYNEQFF
cdr3_nt: TGTGCCAGCAGCGCTACGAGCTCCTACAATGAGCAGTTCTTC
d_call: NA
clone_size: once
j_call: TRBJ2-1
v_call: TRBV9

cdr3_aa: CAWSVLRPTGVGNQPQHF
cdr3_nt: TGTGCCTGGAGTGTACTTCGACCGACAGGGGTGGGCAATCAGCCCCAGCATTTT
d_call: TRBD1
clone_size: NA
j_call: TRBJ1-5
v_call: TRBV30

cdr3_aa: CASSAEGLDNEQFF
cdr3_nt: TGTGCCAGCAGCGCAGAGGGACTAGACAATGAGCAGTTCTTC
d_call: TRBD2
clone_size: few
j_call: TRBJ2-1
v_call: TRBV7-9

cdr3_aa: CAWNLGAPGADTQYF
cdr3_nt: TGTGCCTGGAATCTGGGGGCCCCCGGCGCAGATACGCAGTATTTT
d_call: NA
clone_size: few
j_call: TRBJ2-3
v_call: TRBV30

cdr3_aa: CASSFGENTEAFF
cdr3_nt: TGTGCCAGCAGCTTCGGGGAGAACACTGAAGCTTTCTTT
d_call: NA
clone_size: NA
j_call: TRBJ1-1
v_call: TRBV5-8

cdr3_aa: CASSPGETSTDTQYF
cdr3_nt: TGTGCCAGCAGCCCGGGGGAGACTAGCACAGATACGCAGTATTTT
d_call: NA
clone_size: NA
j_call: TRBJ2-3
v_call: TRBV13

cdr3_aa: CASSGVDRTHTEAFF
cdr3_nt: TGTGCCAGTAGTGGGGTCGACAGGACTCACACTGAAGCTTTCTTT
d_call: NA
clone_size: once
j_call: TRBJ1-1
v_call: TRBV19

cdr3_aa: CASSPPGFRSTEAFF
cdr3_nt: TGTGCCAGCAGTCCGCCGGGGTTTAGGAGCACTGAAGCTTTCTTT
d_call: NA
clone_size: NA
j_call: TRBJ1-1
v_call: TRBV27

cdr3_aa: CASSGGQEGGHSGNTIYF
cdr3_nt: TGTGCCAGCAGTGGAGGACAGGAGGGGGGACACTCTGGAAACACCATATATTTT
d_call: TRBD1
clone_size: NA
j_call: TRBJ1-3
v_call: TRBV2

cdr3_aa: CAISETDSYTGELFF
cdr3_nt: TGTGCCATCAGTGAGACGGACTCTTACACCGGGGAGCTGTTTTTT
d_call: NA
clone_size: NA
j_call: TRBJ2-2
v_call: TRBV10-3

cdr3_aa: CASRRDRANYEQYF
cdr3_nt: TGCGCCAGCAGGAGGGACAGGGCGAACTACGAGCAGTACTTC
d_call: TRBD1
clone_size: NA
j_call: TRBJ2-7
v_call: TRBV10-2

cdr3_aa: CASSWTAGNTIYF
cdr3_nt: TGTGCCAGTAGTTGGACAGCTGGAAACACCATATATTTT
d_call: NA
clone_size: NA
j_call: TRBJ1-3
v_call: TRBV19

cdr3_aa: CASSLSMGGSYEQYF
cdr3_nt: TGTGCCAGCAGTTTATCCATGGGGGGCTCCTACGAGCAGTACTTC
d_call: NA
clone_size: NA
j_call: TRBJ2-7
v_call: TRBV27

cdr3_aa: CASSSRQGNFYGYTF
cdr3_nt: TGTGCCAGCAGCTCTCGACAGGGCAACTTCTATGGCTACACCTTC
d_call: TRBD1
clone_size: once
j_call: TRBJ1-2
v_call: TRBV7-9

cdr3_aa: CASSEGGVGSPSYEQYF
cdr3_nt: TGTGCCAGCAGCGAGGGGGGGGTGGGGTCCCCCTCCTACGAGCAGTACTTC
d_call: NA
clone_size: NA
j_call: TRBJ2-7
v_call: TRBV9

cdr3_aa: CASSGDNLGYTF
cdr3_nt: TGTGCCAGCAGTGGGGACAATCTCGGCTACACCTTC
d_call: NA
clone_size: NA
j_call: TRBJ1-2
v_call: TRBV25-1

cdr3_aa: CASQPQRGRENEQFF
cdr3_nt: TGTGCCAGCCAACCCCAGCGGGGGCGTGAGAATGAGCAGTTCTTC
d_call: TRBD2
clone_size: few
j_call: TRBJ2-1
v_call: TRBV6-1

cdr3_aa: CASSPGQEETQYF
cdr3_nt: TGTGCCAGCAGTCCTGGACAGGAAGAGACCCAGTACTTC
d_call: TRBD1
clone_size: NA
j_call: TRBJ2-5
v_call: TRBV7-2

cdr3_aa: CASSIARVNGYTF
cdr3_nt: TGTGCCAGTAGTATAGCCAGGGTTAATGGCTACACCTTC
d_call: NA
clone_size: NA
j_call: TRBJ1-2
v_call: TRBV19

cdr3_aa: CASSLRGHGYTF
cdr3_nt: TGTGCCAGCAGTTTAAGGGGGCATGGCTACACCTTC
d_call: TRBD1
clone_size: NA
j_call: TRBJ1-2
v_call: TRBV27

cdr3_aa: CASSQEHMNTEAFF
cdr3_nt: TGTGCCAGCAGCCAAGAACACATGAACACTGAAGCTTTCTTT
d_call: NA
clone_size: NA
j_call: TRBJ1-1
v_call: TRBV4-2

cdr3_aa: CASSPRVDTDTQYF
cdr3_nt: TGTGCCAGCAGCCCCAGGGTGGACACAGATACGCAGTATTTT
d_call: NA
clone_size: NA
j_call: TRBJ2-3
v_call: TRBV9

cdr3_aa: CASTPWGVSGNTIYF
cdr3_nt: TGTGCCAGTACCCCTTGGGGCGTCTCTGGAAACACCATATATTTT
d_call: NA
clone_size: NA
j_call: TRBJ1-3
v_call: TRBV19

cdr3_aa: CASRATGGVNQPQHF
cdr3_nt: TGTGCCAGCAGGGCGACAGGGGGAGTAAATCAGCCCCAGCATTTT
d_call: TRBD1
clone_size: NA
j_call: TRBJ1-5
v_call: TRBV6-1

cdr3_aa: CASTHLGGYGYTF
cdr3_nt: TGTGCCAGTACCCACCTAGGGGGCTATGGCTACACCTTC
d_call: NA
clone_size: NA
j_call: TRBJ1-2
v_call: TRBV19

cdr3_aa: CATYYRGLNTGELFF
cdr3_nt: TGTGCCACCTATTACCGGGGACTGAACACCGGGGAGCTGTTTTTT
d_call: NA
clone_size: once
j_call: TRBJ2-2
v_call: TRBV5-4

cdr3_aa: CASSLARRGTYNEQFF
cdr3_nt: TGTGCCAGCAGCTTAGCTCGCCGGGGGACCTACAATGAGCAGTTCTTC
d_call: NA
clone_size: NA
j_call: TRBJ2-1
v_call: TRBV7-8